This TCR beta chain appears in the sequencing data of a study of shared clonotypes between healthy human individuals. Original data processing: Filtering differed since immunoSEQ provided only junctions, with no quality scores. Data came from immunoSEQ multiplex PCR; TCRdb stores just in-frame clones and leaves some out. V, J and clone size were drawn from that table, and D and trimming were deduced from the DNA. The table records about 990,000 clones, 70% to 80% of them present only once. The CDR3 totals 16 residues. This clone was found many times. Its antigen is undetermined. Study results and caveats: Generation probabilities were higher for clonotypes shared across all four sorted-subset donors than for unshared ones.

This sequence originates from a young man in good health. Some clones in this sample may be carry-over from other donors' samples. The chain uses TRBV1 and TRBJ2-5; the table's TRBD2 call for D was not verified on the DNA. TRBV1 is annotated as a pseudogene. The sequenced sample consisted of memory CD4+ T cells from PBMCs. Noted subset: CD45RA-negative fraction. The CDR3 DNA sequence: TGCACCAGCAGCCATGAAGTAGCGGGGGGGCAAGAGACCCAGTACTTC. Protein sequence: CTSSHEVAGGQETQYF.